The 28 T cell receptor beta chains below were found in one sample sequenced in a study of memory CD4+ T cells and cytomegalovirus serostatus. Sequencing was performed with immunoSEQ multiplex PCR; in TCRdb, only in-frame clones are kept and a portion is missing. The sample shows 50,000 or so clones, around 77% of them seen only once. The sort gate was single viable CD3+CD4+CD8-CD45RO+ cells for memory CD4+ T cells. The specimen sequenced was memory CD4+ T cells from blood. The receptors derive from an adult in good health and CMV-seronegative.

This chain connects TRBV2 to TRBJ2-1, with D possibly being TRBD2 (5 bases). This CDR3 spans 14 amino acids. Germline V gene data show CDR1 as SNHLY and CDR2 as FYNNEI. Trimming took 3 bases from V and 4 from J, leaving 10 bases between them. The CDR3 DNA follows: TGTGCCAGCAGTGAGGCGGCGGGTTACAATGAGCAGTTCTTC. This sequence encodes CASSEAAGYNEQFF.

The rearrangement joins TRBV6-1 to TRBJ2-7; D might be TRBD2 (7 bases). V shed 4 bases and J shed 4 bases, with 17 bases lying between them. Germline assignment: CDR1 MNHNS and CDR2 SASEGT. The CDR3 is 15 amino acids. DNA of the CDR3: TGTGCCAGCAGTGCCGACCCGGGGGGCGGTTACGAGCAGTACTTC. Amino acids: CASSADPGGGYEQYF.

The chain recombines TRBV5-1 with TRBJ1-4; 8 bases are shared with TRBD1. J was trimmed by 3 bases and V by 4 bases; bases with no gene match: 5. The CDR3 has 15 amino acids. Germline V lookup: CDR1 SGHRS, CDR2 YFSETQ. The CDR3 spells CASSPWTGSNEKLFF. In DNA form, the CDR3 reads TGCGCCAGCAGCCCATGGACAGGGTCTAATGAAAAACTGTTTTTT.

As DNA, the CDR3 is TGTGCCAGCAGCCAAGGAAACCGAAACTATGGCTACACCTTC. Protein sequence: CASSQGNRNYGYTF. V and J are TRBV4-2 and TRBJ1-2; no firm D call. The germline V gene has CDR1 LGHNA and CDR2 YNFKEQ. The CDR3 length is 14 residues. V was cut by 1 base and J by 2 bases, with 8 bases left in between.

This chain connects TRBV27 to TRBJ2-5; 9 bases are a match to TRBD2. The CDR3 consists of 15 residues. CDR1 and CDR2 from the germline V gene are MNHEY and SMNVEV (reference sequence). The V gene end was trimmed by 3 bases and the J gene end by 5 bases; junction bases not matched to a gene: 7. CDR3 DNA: TGTGCCAGCAGTTTTGGGCGGGGGGGCTCGGAGACCCAGTACTTC. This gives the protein CASSFGRGGSETQYF.

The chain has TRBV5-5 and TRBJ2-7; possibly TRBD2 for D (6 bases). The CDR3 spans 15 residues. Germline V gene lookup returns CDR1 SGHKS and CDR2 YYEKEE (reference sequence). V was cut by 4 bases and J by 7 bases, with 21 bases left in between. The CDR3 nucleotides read TGTGCCAGCAGCCTGACCTCGGACTATCTTACGGAGCAGTACTTC. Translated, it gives CASSLTSDYLTEQYF.

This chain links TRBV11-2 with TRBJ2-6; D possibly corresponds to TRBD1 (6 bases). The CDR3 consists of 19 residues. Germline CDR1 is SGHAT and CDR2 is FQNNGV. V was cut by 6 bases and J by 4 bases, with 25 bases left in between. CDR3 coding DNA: TGTGCCAGCAGGGACAGCGACCATCGGCTCTGGTTGGGGGCCAACGTCCTGACTTTC. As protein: CASRDSDHRLWLGANVLTF.

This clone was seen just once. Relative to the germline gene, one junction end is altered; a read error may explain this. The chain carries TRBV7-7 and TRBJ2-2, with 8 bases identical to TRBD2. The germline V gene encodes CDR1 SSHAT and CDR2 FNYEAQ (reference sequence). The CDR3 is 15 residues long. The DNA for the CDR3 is TGTGCTAGCAGCAACGGACTAGCAGGAACCGGGGAGCTGTTTTTT. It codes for CASSNGLAGTGELFF.

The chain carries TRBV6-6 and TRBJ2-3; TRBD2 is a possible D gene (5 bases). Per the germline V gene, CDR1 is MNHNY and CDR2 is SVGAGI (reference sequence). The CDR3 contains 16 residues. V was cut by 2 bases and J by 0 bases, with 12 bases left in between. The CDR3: CASSYKGRTSTDTQYF. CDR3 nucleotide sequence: TGTGCCAGCAGTTACAAAGGACGGACTAGCACAGATACGCAGTATTTT.

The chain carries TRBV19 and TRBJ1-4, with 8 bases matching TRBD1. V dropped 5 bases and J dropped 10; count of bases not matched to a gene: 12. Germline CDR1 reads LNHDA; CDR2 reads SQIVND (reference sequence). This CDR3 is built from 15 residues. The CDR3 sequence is CASSGPGQALGKLFF. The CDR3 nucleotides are TGTGCCAGTAGTGGACCGGGACAGGCTCTCGGAAAACTGTTTTTT.

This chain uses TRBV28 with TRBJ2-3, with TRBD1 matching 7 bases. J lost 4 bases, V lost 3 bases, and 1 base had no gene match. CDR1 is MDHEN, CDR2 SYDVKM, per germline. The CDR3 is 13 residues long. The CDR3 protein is CASSLGQPDTQYF. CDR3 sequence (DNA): TGTGCCAGCAGTTTGGGACAGCCAGATACGCAGTATTTT.

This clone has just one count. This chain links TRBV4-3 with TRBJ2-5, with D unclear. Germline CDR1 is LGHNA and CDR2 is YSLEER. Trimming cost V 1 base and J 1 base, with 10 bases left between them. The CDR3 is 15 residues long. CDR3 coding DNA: TGCGCCAGCAGCCAAGGCGGCAGAGGCCAAGAGACCCAGTACTTC. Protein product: CASSQGGRGQETQYF.

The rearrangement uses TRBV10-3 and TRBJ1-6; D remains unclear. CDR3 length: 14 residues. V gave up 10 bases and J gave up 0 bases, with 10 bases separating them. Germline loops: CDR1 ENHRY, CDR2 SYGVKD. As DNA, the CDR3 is TGTGCCACCCTTGGGAGCTCCTATAATTCACCCCTCCACTTT. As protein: CATLGSSYNSPLHF.

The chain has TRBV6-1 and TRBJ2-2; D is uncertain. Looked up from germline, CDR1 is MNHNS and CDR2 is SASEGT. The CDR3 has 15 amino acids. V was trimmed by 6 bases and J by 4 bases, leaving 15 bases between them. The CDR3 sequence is CASRDPLGSTGELFF. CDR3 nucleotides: TGTGCCAGCAGGGACCCACTCGGCAGCACCGGGGAGCTGTTTTTT.

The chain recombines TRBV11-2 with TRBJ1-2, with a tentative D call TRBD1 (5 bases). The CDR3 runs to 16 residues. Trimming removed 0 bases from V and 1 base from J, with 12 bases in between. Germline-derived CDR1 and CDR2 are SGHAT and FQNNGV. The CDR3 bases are TGTGCCAGCAGCTTAGATGGAGGGGTCCTTAACTATGGCTACACCTTC. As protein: CASSLDGGVLNYGYTF.

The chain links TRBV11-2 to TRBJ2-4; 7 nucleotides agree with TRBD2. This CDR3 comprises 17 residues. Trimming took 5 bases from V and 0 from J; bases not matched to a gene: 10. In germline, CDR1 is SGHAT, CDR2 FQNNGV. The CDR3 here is CASSPRGGDLAKNIQYF. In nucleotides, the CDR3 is TGTGCCAGCAGCCCACGGGGAGGGGACCTAGCCAAAAACATTCAGTACTTC.

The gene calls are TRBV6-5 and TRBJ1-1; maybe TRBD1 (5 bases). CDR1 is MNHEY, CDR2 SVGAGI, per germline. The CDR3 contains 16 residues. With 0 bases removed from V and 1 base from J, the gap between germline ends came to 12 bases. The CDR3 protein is CASSYSSWGSNTEAFF. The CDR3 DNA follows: TGTGCCAGCAGTTACTCGAGTTGGGGGTCGAACACTGAAGCTTTCTTT.

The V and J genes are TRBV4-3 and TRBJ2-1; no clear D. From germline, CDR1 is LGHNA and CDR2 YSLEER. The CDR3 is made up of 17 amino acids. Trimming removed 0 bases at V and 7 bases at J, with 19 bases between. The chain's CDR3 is CASSQELRSSPVNEQFF. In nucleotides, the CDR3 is TGCGCCAGCAGCCAAGAACTCCGGTCTTCGCCTGTAAATGAGCAGTTCTTC.

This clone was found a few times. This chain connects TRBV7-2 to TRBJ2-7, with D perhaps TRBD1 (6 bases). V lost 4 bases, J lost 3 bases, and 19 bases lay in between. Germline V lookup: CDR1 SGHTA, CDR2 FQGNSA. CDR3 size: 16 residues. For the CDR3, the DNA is TGTGCCAGCAGCTCGGCCTCCGGGACAAAGGGCTACGAGCAGTACTTC. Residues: CASSSASGTKGYEQYF. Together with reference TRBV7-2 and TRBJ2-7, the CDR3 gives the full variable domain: GAGVSQSPSNKVTEKGKDVELRCDPISGHTALYWYRQSLGQGLEFLIYFQGNSAPDKSGLPSDRFSAERTGGSVSTLTIQRTQQEDSAVYLCASSSASGTKGYEQYFGPGTRLTVT.

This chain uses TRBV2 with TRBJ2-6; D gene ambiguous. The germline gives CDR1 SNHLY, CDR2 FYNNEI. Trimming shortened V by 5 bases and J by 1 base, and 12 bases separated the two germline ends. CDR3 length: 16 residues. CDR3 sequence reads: CASSSKRFSGANVLTF. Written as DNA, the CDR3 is TGTGCCAGCAGTTCTAAGAGGTTTTCTGGGGCCAACGTCCTGACTTTC.

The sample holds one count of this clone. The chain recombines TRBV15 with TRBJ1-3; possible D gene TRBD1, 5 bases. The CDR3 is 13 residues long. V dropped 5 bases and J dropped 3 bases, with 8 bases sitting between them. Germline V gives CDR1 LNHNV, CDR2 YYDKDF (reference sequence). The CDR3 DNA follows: TGTGCCACCAGCGGGGGTTTTGGAAACACCATATATTTT. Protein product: CATSGGFGNTIYF. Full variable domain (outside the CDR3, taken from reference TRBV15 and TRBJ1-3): DAMVIQNPRYQVTQFGKPVTLSCSQTLNHNVMYWYQQKSSQAPKLLFHYYDKDFNNEADTPDNFQSRRPNTSFCFLDIRSPGLGDTAMYLCATSGGFGNTIYFGEGSWLTVV.

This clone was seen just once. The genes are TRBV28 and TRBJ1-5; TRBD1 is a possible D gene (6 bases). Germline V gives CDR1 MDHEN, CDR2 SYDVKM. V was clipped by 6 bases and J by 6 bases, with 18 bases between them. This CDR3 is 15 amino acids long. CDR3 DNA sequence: TGTGCCAGCAGGGGAGACCAACAGGGTCCTCAGCCCCAGCATTTT. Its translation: CASRGDQQGPQPQHF.

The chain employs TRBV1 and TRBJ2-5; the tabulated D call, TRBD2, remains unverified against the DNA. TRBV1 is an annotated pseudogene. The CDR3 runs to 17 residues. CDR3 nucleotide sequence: TGCACCAGCAGCCAAACAAGCGGGCTAGCGCGACAAGAGACCCAGTACTTC. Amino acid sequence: CTSSQTSGLARQETQYF.

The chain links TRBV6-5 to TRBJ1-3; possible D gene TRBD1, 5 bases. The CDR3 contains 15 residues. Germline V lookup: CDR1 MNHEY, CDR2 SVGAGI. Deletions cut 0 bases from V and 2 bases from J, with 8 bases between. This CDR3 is CASSYSAGAGNTIYF. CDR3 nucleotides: TGTGCCAGCAGTTACTCTGCGGGGGCTGGAAACACCATATATTTT.

CDR3 residues: CASRTGSTDTQYF. The CDR3 DNA is TGTGCCAGCAGGACAGGTAGCACAGATACGCAGTATTTT. The chain has TRBV27 and TRBJ2-3; a possible D gene is TRBD1 (6 bases). Germline loops: CDR1 MNHEY, CDR2 SMNVEV (reference sequence). Deletions cut 6 bases from V and 0 bases from J, with 7 bases between. The CDR3 is 13 residues long.

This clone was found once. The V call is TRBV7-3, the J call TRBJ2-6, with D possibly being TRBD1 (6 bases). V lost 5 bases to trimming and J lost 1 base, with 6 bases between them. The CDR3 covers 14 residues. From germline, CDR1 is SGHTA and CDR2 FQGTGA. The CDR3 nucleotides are TGTGCCAGCAGCACAGGGTCTGGGGCCAACGTCCTGACTTTC. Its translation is CASSTGSGANVLTF.

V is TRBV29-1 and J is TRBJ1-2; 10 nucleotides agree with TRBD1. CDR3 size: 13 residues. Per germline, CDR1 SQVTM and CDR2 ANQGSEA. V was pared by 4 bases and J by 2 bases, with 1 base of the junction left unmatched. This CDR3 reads CSVGQGANYGYTF. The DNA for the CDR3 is TGCAGCGTTGGACAGGGGGCAAACTATGGCTACACCTTC. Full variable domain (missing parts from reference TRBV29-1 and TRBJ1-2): SAVISQKPSRDICQRGTSLTIQCQVDSQVTMMFWYRQQPGQSLTLIATANQGSEATYESGFVIDKFPISRPNLTFSTLTVSNMSPEDSSIYLCSVGQGANYGYTFGSGTRLTVV.

This chain's CDR3 is CASSLVVTSRDEQFF. The CDR3 DNA reads as TGTGCCAGCAGCTTAGTCGTGACGTCAAGGGATGAGCAGTTCTTC. This chain uses TRBV11-2 with TRBJ2-1, with D hard to call. This CDR3 region has 15 residues. Deletions cut 1 base from V and 8 bases from J, with 15 bases between. The germline CDR1 and CDR2 sequences are SGHAT and FQNNGV.